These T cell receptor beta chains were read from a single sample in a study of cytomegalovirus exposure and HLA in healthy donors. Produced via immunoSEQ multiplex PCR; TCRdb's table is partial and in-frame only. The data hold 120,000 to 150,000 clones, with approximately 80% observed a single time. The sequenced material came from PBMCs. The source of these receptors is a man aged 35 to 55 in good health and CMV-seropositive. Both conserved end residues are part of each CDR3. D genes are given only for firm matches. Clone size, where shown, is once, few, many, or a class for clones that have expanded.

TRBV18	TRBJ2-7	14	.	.	TGTGCCAGCTCACCCCCCGCGGGATCGCTCGAGCAGTACTTC	CASSPPAGSLEQYF
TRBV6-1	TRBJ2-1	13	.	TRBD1	TGTGCCAGCACTAGGACAGGGGACAATGAGCAGTTCTTC	CASTRTGDNEQFF
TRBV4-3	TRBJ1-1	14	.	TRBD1	TGCGCCAGCAGCCAAACAGGGGGCTTAACTGAAGCTTTCTTT	CASSQTGGLTEAFF
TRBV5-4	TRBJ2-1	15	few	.	TGTGCCAGCAGCTCGGTGGCGGGCCTGTACAATGAGCAGTTCTTC	CASSSVAGLYNEQFF
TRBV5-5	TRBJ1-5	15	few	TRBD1	TGTGCCAGCAGCTTTCGACAGGGGAGCAATCAGCCCCAGCATTTT	CASSFRQGSNQPQHF
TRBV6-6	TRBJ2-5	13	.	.	TGTGCTGCGGCAGTCGGTACCTGGGAGACCCAGTACTTC	CAAAVGTWETQYF
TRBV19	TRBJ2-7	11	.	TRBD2	TGTGCCACGGGGGGGAAGGGCGAGCAGTACTTC	CATGGKGEQYF
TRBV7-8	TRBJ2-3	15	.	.	TGTGCCAGCAGCCCCGCCCGACTTAGCACAGATACGCAGTATTTT	CASSPARLSTDTQYF
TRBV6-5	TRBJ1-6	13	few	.	TGTGCCAGCAGTCTGACAGGCACTTCACCCCTCCACTTT	CASSLTGTSPLHF
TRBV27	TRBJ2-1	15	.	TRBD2	TGTGCCAGCAGCGAGATAGCGGGCGGGCACAATGAGCAGTTCTTC	CASSEIAGGHNEQFF
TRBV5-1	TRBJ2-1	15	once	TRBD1	TGCGCCAGCAGCTTGGGACAGGGCCCCTACAATGAGCAGTTCTTC	CASSLGQGPYNEQFF
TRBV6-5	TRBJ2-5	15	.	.	TGTGCCAGCACAGTGACAACAGGGCTCCAGGAGACCCAGTACTTC	CASTVTTGLQETQYF
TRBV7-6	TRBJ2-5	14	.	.	TGTGCCAGCAGCTTCATCGCCCGGGGGGAGACCCAGTACTTC	CASSFIARGETQYF
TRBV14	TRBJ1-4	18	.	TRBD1	TGTGCCAGCAGCCGACTGGGGAGGGGACAGGGGTCTAATGAAAAACTGTTTTTT	CASSRLGRGQGSNEKLFF
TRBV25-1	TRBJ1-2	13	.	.	TGTGCCAGCAGAGGCGGGACTAACTATGGCTACACCTTC	CASRGGTNYGYTF
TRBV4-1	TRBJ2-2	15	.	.	TGCGCCTCTGGGGGCCCCACAGAGAACACCGGGGAGCTGTTTTTT	CASGGPTENTGELFF
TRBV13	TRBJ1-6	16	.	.	TGTGCCAGCAGCGGAGGGCTCTCGGGGTCCCATTCACCCCTCCACTTT	CASSGGLSGSHSPLHF
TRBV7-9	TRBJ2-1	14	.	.	TGTGCCAGCAGCTTAGATATAGCTTACAATGAGCAGTTCTTC	CASSLDIAYNEQFF
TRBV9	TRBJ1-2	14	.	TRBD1	TGTGCCAGCAGCTTAGGGACAGGCCCCTATGGCTACACCTTC	CASSLGTGPYGYTF